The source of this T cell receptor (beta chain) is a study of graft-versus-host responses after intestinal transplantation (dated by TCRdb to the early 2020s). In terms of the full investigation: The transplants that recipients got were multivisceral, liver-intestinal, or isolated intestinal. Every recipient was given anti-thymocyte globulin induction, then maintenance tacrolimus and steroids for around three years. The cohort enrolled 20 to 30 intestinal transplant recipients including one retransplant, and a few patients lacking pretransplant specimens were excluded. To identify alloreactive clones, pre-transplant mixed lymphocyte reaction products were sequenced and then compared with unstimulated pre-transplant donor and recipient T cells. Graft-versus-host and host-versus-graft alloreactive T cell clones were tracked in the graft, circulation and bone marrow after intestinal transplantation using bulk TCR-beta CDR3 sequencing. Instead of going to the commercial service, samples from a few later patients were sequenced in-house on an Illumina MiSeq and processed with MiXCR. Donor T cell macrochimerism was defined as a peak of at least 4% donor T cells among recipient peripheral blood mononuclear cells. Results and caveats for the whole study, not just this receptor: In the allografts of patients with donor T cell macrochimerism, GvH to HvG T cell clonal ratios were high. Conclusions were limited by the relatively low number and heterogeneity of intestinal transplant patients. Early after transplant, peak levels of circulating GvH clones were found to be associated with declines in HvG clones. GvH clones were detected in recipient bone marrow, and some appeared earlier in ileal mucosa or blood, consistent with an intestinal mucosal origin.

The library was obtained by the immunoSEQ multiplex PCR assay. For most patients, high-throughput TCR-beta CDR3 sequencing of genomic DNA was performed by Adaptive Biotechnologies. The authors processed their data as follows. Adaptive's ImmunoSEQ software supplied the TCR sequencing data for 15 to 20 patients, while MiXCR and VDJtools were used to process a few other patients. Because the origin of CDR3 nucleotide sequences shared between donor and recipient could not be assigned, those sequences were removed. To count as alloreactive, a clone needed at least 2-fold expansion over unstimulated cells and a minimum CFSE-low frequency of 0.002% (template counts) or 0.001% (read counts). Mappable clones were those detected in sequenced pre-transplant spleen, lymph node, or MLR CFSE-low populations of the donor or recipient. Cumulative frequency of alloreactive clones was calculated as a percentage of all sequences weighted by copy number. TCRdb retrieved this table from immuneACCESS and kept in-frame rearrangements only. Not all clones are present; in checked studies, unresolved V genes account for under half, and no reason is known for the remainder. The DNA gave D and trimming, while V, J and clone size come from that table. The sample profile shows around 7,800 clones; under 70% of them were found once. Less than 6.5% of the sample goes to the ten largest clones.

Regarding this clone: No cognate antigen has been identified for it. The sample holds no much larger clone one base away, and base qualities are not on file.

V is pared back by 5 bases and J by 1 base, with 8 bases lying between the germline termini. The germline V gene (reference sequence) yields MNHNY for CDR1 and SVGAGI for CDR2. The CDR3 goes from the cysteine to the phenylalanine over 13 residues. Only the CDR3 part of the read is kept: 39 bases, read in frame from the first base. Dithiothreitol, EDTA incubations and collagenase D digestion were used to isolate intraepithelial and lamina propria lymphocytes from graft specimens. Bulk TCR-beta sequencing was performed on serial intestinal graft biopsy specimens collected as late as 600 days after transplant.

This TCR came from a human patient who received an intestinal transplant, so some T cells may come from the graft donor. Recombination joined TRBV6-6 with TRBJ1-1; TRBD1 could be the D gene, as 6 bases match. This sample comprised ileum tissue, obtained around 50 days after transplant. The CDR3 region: CASSPGANTEAFF. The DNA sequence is TGTGCCAGCAGTCCAGGGGCGAACACTGAAGCTTTCTTT.